This T cell receptor (beta chain) emerged from a study of blood T cell repertoires in COVID-19. As concerns this clone: Other DNA sequences in this specimen translate into the identical CDR3.

The length of the CDR3 is 16 residues. J gave up 1 base and V 6 bases, and 6 bases lay outside the gene matches. Germline-derived CDR1 and CDR2 are MDHEN and SYDVKM. As processed by the authors: For nucleated cells, counts were estimated from reference gene primer amplification. The assay was immunoSEQ multiplex PCR, and TCRdb's table has in-frame clones only and misses some. Clone size and the V and J calls come from that table; the DNA yielded D and trimming. The table records about 310,000 clones, about nine tenths of them present only once. This sequence originates from a man aged 50-59 years with active or convalescent COVID-19. The chain combines TRBV28 with TRBJ2-6; TRBD2 aligns across 7 bases. The source material was peripheral blood. The CDR3 sequence is CASSSPGGSGANVLTF. In DNA form, the CDR3 reads TGTGCCAGCAGCTCCCCCGGGGGGTCTGGGGCCAACGTCCTGACTTTC.